The clone carrying this TCR beta chain was counted only a few times. Germline V gives CDR1 MGHRA, CDR2 YSYEKL. With 4 bases removed from V and 0 bases from J, the gap between germline ends came to 5 bases. The CDR3 is made up of 13 amino acids. Treatment denoted: oral pan-JAK inhibitor, 5-10 mg twice daily. Samples from alopecia areata patients were lesional scalp punch biopsies and peripheral blood. Starting from PBMCs, sorting isolated CD4+ and CD8+ T cells. RNA, once extracted, was reverse transcribed into cDNA for use as the sequencing template. Profiling relied on immunoSEQ multiplex PCR, and the TCRdb table lists in-frame clones only, not all of them. The sample shows 100,000 to 140,000 clones, 84% of them seen only once. This entry belongs to a study of CD8+ T cells in alopecia areata.

The chain carries TRBV4-1 and TRBJ2-3; D is ambiguous. This clonotype was obtained from a human donor with alopecia areata. Sequences were derived from CD8+ T cells sorted from blood, sampled at week 24, from a patient treated with tofacitinib. This CDR3 is CASSRDSTDTQYF. The DNA of the CDR3 is TGCGCCAGCAGCCGAGACAGCACAGATACGCAGTATTTT.